The present T cell receptor (beta chain) was sequenced within a study of response to subunit inactivated influenza vaccine. A single record per CDR3 protein comes from TCRdb applying MiXCR to the RT-PCR reads. The sample includes about 570,000 distinct CDR3 sequences, over 9% of them seen just once. Germline CDR1 and CDR2: MNHEY and SMNVEV (reference sequence). The CDR3 covers 14 residues. Trimming shortened V by 10 bases and J by 6 bases, and 19 bases separated the two germline ends. This sample also appeared in a second study, on T cells expressing NK-cell markers. This second study notes: The authors made TCR beta cDNA libraries by 5'RACE template switching. This switching added a universal primer site and UMIs. Questions lingered over whether expanded NKG2C+ T cell clones were HCMV-specific.

The source material was PBMCs from blood, sampled on the day of vaccination. This TCR was recovered from a man between 50 and 59 years old who received an inactivated influenza vaccine. This sequence joins TRBV27 and TRBJ2-4, with D possibly matching TRBD1 (7 bases). The CDR3 sequence is CATRPGGTANIQYF. Here the CDR3 DNA reads TGTGCCACACGGCCAGGCGGGACAGCAAACATTCAGTACTTC.